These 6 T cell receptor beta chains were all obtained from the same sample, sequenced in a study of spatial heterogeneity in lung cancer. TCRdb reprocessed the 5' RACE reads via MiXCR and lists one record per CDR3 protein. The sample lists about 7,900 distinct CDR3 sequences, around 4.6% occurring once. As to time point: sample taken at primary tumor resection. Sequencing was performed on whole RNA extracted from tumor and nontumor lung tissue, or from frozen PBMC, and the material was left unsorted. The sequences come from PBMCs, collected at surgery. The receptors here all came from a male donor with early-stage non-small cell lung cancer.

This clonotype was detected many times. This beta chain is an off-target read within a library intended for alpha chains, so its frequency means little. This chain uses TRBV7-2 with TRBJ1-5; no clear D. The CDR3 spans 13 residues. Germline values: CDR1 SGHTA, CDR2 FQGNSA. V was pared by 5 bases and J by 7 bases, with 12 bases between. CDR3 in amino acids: CASSEYSGQPQHF. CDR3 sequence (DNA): TGTGCCAGCAGCGAATACAGCGGCCAGCCCCAGCATTTT.

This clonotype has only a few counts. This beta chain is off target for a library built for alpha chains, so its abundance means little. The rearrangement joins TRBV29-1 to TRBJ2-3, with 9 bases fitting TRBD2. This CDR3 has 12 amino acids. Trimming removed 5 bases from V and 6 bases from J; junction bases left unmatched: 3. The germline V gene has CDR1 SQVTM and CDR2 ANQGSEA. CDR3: CSVSGGMDTQYF. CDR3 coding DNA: TGCAGCGTTAGCGGGGGGATGGATACGCAGTATTTT.

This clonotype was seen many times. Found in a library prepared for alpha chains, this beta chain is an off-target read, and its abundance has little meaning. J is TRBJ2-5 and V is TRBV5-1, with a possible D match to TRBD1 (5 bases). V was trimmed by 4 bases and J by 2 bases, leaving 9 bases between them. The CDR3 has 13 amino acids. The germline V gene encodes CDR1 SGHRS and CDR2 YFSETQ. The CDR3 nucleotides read TGCGCCAGCAGCCCGGACACTCAAGAGACCCAGTACTTC. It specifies CASSPDTQETQYF.

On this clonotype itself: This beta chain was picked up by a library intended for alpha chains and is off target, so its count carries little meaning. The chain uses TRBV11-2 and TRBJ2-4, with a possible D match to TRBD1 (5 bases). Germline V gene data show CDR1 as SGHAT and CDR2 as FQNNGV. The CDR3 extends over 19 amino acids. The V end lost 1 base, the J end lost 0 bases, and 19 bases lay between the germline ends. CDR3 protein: CASSLVRARVPLAKNIQYF. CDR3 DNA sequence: TGTGCCAGCAGCTTAGTTAGGGCCAGGGTCCCCCTAGCCAAAAACATTCAGTACTTC.

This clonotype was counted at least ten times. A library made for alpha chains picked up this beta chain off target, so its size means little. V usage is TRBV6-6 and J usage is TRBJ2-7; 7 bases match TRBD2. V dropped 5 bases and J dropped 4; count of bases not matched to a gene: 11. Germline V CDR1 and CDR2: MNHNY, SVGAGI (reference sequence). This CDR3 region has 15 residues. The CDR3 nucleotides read TGTGCCAGCAGTCAACTCGCGACTAGCTTATACGAGCAGTACTTC. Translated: CASSQLATSLYEQYF.

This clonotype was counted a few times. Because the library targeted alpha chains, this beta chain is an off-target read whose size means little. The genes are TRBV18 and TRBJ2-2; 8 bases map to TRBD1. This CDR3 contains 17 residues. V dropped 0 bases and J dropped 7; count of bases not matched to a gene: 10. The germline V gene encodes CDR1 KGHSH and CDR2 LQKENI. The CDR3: CASSPPKGQGAGGELFF. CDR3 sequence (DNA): TGTGCCAGCTCACCACCGAAAGGCCAGGGGGCCGGCGGGGAGCTGTTTTTT. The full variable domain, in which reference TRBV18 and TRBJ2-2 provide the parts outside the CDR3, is NAGVMQNPRHLVRRRGQEARLRCSPMKGHSHVYWYRQLPEEGLKFMVYLQKENIIDESGMPKERFSAEFPKEGPSILRIQQVVRGDSAAYFCASSPPKGQGAGGELFFGEGSRLTVL.